The rows below give T cell receptor beta chains drawn from one sample of a study of vaccination and CD4 T cells after COVID-19. These TCRs' antigens remain unknown. Via MiXCR, TCRdb re-called the PCR reads, giving one row per CDR3 protein. This table holds 18,000 or so distinct CDR3 sequences, around 43% found once. This sample comprised CD4+ T cells from blood, cultured in vitro, obtained before SARS-CoV-2 vaccination. The receptors were gathered from a human donor who had recovered from COVID-19. The CDR3 runs from the conserved cysteine through the conserved F or W. Each record gives: V gene, J gene, clone size, D gene, CDR3 DNA, CDR3 protein. A D gene is named only where the DNA matches it firmly. Size is stated for part of the rows, as once, few or many counts, or as a class when the clone is expanded.

TRBV20-1,TRBJ2-1,-,TRBD2,TGCAGTGCTATGGGGACTAGCGGGGGGGTAGTCGATGAGCAGTTCTTC,CSAMGTSGGVVDEQFF
TRBV7-9,TRBJ2-7,-,TRBD1,TGTGCCAGCACCACTAACAGGGGCCACAGCTCCTACGAGCAGTACTTC,CASTTNRGHSSYEQYF
TRBV12-3/TRBV12-4,TRBJ2-5,-,TRBD2,TGTGCCAGCTGTACGCGGGAGACTCAGTACTTC,CASCTRETQYF
TRBV12-3/TRBV12-4,TRBJ1-1,-,-,TGTGCCAGCAGCCATCCCGACAGGAACACTGAAGCTTTCTTT,CASSHPDRNTEAFF
TRBV20-1,TRBJ2-4,-,-,TGCAGTGCTATCGGACAAGGAAACATTCAGTACTTC,CSAIGQGNIQYF
TRBV7-8,TRBJ2-3,few,-,TGTGCCAGCAGCTTAGCGCAACAGGTCTTCACAGATACGCAGTATTTT,CASSLAQQVFTDTQYF
TRBV7-2,TRBJ2-3,-,TRBD2,TGTGCCAGCAGCCGACTAGCGGGAAGCGATACGCAGTATTTT,CASSRLAGSDTQYF
TRBV6-1,TRBJ2-2,-,-,TGTGCCAGCACTCCCGGCAGGACCGGGGAGCTGTTTTTT,CASTPGRTGELFF
TRBV10-3,TRBJ1-6,-,-,TGTGCCATCAGTAGGGGTGAATCACCCCTCCACTTT,CAISRGESPLHF
TRBV7-8,TRBJ1-1,-,-,TGTGCCAGCAGCTTAGGAAGACAGCCGAACACTGAAGCTTTCTTT,CASSLGRQPNTEAFF
TRBV4-3,TRBJ2-2,-,TRBD2,TGCGCCAGCAGCCTTAAGCGGGGGGGCCCCGGGGAGCTGTTTTTT,CASSLKRGGPGELFF
TRBV4-2,TRBJ1-1,once,TRBD1,TGTGCCAGCAGCCAGGGTCCGGGACAGGGGAACACTGAAGCTTTCTTT,CASSQGPGQGNTEAFF
TRBV5-1,TRBJ2-1,-,TRBD2,TGCGCCAGCAGCTCCCGGACTAGCGGGGGATCCTACAATGAGCAGTTCTTC,CASSSRTSGGSYNEQFF
TRBV18,TRBJ2-7,-,-,TGTGCCAGCTCACTTGACGGCCAGGCGGAGAACGAGCAGTACTTC,CASSLDGQAENEQYF
TRBV10-3,TRBJ1-6,once,TRBD1,TGTGCCAGCAGTTCTAACCTCGGGACAGGGGCTTCACCCCTCCACTTT,CASSSNLGTGASPLHF
TRBV6-1,TRBJ1-1,few,-,TGTGCCAGCAGTATACAGGGTAGGGACACTGAAGCTTTCTTT,CASSIQGRDTEAFF
TRBV11-2,TRBJ2-5,-,TRBD1,TGTGCCAGCAGCTTAGATTGGGGGACAGGGGGTGGGGAGACCCAGTACTTC,CASSLDWGTGGGETQYF
TRBV7-6,TRBJ1-1,few,TRBD1,TGTGCCAGCAGCCCTGGACAGGTGAACACTGAAGCTTTCTTT,CASSPGQVNTEAFF
TRBV5-1,TRBJ1-1,-,TRBD1,TGCGCCAGCAGCACAGACAGGGGGGCTGAAGCTTTCTTT,CASSTDRGAEAFF
TRBV27,TRBJ2-3,once,TRBD2,TGTGCCAGCAGTTTAGGGCTAGCGGACCGCACAGATACGCAGTATTTT,CASSLGLADRTDTQYF
TRBV6-2/TRBV6-3,TRBJ2-3,few,TRBD2,TGTGCCAGCAGCTTAGCGGGAAATACGCAGTATTTT,CASSLAGNTQYF
TRBV5-1,TRBJ1-6,-,-,TGCGCCAGCAGCTTGGAACCACATGGAGGGTCACCCCTCCACTTC,CASSLEPHGGSPLHF
TRBV7-9,TRBJ2-7,-,TRBD1,TGTGCCAGCAGCTCGGGGACAGGGTTAGTCCACGAGCAGTACTTC,CASSSGTGLVHEQYF
TRBV20-1,TRBJ1-2,few,-,TGCAGTGCTCGGGTTCCGGGAGGGGTTAACTATGGCTACACCTTC,CSARVPGGVNYGYTF
TRBV6-5,TRBJ2-2,-,-,TGTGCCAGCAGTTACGGCACCGGGGAGCTGTTTTTT,CASSYGTGELFF
TRBV6-1,TRBJ1-3,-,-,TGTGCCAGTGACGATAACTCTGGAAACACCATATATTTT,CASDDNSGNTIYF
TRBV7-9,TRBJ1-1,-,TRBD1,TGTGCCAGCAGCTTAGCGACAGGGGGCCTGTTTATGAACACTGAAGCTTTCTTT,CASSLATGGLFMNTEAFF
TRBV30,TRBJ1-2,-,-,TGTGCCTGGAGTGTGCGGGGAAACTATGGCTACACCTTC,CAWSVRGNYGYTF
TRBV27,TRBJ1-1,-,-,TGTGCCAGCAAAATTATACAGGGTGTATCCGCTGAAGCTTTCTTT,CASKIIQGVSAEAFF
TRBV20-1,TRBJ1-2,few,-,TGCAGTGCCGGGAGAGAGTCTAACTATGGCTACACCTTC,CSAGRESNYGYTF
TRBV15,TRBJ1-2,few,-,TGTGCCACCAGCAGAGCAGGGGCAGGGGTACCTAACTATGGCTACACCTTC,CATSRAGAGVPNYGYTF